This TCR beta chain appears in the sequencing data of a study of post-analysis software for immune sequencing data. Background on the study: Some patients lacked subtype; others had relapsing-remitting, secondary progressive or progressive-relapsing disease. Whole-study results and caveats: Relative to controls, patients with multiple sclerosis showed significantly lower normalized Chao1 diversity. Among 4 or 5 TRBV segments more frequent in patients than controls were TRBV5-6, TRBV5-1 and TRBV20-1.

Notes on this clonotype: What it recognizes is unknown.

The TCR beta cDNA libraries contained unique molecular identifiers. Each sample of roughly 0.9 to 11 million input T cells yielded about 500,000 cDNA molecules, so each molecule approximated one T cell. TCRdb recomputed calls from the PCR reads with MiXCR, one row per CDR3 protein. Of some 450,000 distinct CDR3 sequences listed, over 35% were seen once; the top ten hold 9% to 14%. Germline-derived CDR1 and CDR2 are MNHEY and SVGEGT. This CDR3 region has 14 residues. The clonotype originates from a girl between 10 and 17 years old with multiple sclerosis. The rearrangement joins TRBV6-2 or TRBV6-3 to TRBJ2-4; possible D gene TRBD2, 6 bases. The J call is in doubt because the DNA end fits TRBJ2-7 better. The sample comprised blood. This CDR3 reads CASELRGRPYEQYF. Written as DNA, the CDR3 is TGTGCCAGCGAACTGCGGGGACGACCCTACGAGCAGTACTTC.